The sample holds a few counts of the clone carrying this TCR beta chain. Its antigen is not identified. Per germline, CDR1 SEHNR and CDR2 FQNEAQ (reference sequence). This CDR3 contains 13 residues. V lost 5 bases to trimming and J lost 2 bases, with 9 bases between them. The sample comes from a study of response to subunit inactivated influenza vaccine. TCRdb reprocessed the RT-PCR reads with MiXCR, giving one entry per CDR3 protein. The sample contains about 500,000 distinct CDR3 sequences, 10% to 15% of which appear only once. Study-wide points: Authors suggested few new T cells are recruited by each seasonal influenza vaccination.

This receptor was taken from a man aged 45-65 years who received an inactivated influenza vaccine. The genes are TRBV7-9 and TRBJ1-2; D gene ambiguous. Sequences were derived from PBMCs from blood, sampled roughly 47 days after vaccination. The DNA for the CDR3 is TGTGCCAGCAGCCTAGTACGGAACTATGGCTACACCTTC. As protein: CASSLVRNYGYTF.